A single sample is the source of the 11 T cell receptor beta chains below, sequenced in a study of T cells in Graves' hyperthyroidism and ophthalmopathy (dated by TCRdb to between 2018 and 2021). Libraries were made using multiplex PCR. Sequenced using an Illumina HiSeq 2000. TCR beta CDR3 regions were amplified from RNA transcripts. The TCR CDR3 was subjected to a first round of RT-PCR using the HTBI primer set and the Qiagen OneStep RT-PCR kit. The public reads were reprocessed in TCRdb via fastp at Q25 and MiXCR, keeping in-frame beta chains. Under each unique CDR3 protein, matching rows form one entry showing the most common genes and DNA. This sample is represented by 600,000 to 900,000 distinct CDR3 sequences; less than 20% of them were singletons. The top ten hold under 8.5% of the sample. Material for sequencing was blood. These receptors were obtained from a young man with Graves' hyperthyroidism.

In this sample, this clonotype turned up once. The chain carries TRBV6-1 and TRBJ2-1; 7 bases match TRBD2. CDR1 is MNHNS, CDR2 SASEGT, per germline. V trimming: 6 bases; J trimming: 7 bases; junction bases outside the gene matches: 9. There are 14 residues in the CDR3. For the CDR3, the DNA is TGTGCCAGCAGCCCCCGACTAGCCGTAAATGAGCAGTTCTTC. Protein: CASSPRLAVNEQFF.

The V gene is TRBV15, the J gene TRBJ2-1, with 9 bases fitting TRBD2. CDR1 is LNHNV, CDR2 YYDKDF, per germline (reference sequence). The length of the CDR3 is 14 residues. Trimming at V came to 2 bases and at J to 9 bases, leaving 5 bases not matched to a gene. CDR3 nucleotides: TGTGCCACCAGCAGAATCGATAGCGGGAGTGAGCAGTTCTTC. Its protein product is CATSRIDSGSEQFF. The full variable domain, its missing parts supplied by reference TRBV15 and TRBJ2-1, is DAMVIQNPRYQVTQFGKPVTLSCSQTLNHNVMYWYQQKSSQAPKLLFHYYDKDFNNEADTPDNFQSRRPNTSFCFLDIRSPGLGDTAMYLCATSRIDSGSEQFFGPGTRLTVL.

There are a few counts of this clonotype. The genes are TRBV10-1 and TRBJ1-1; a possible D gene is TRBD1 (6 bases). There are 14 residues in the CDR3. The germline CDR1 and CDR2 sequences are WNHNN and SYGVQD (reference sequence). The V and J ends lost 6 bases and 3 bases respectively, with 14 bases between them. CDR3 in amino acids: CASSPGQRDTEAFF. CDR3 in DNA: TGCGCCAGCAGCCCCGGACAGCGAGACACTGAAGCTTTCTTT.

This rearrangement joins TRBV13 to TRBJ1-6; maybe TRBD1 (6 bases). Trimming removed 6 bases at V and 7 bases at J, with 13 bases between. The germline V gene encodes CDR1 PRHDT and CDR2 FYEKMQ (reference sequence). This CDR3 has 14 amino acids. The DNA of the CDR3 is TGTGCCAGCAGACTAGGGGGGGAGAATTCACCCCTCCACTTT. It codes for CASRLGGENSPLHF.

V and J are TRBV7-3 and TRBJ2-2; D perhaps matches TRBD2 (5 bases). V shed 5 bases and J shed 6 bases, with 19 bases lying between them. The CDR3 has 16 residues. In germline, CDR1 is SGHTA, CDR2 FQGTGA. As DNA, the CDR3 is TGTGCCAGCAGCGTCATCGGGATAGGGAAGGCCGGGGAGCTGTTTTTT. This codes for CASSVIGIGKAGELFF.

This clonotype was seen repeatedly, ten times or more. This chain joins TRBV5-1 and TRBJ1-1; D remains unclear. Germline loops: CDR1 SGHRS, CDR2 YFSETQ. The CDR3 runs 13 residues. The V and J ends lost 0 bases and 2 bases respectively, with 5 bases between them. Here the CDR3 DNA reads TGCGCCAGCAGCTTGGAAATCAACACTGAAGCTTTCTTT. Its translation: CASSLEINTEAFF.

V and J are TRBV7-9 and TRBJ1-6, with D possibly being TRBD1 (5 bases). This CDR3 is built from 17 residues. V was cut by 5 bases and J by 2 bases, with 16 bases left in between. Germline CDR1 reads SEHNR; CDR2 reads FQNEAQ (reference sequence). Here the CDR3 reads CASSESSGTAYNSPLHF. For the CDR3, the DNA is TGTGCCAGCAGCGAGAGCTCCGGGACGGCCTATAATTCACCCCTCCACTTT.

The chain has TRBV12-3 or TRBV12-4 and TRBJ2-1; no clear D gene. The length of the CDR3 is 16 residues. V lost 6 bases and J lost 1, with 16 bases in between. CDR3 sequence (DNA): TGTGCCAGCAGCGTTCTGGGAAGGCGATCCTACAATGAGCAGTTCTTC. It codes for CASSVLGRRSYNEQFF.

The CDR3 loop reads CASRPGTGLYEQYF. CDR3 nucleotide sequence: TGTGCCAGCAGACCCGGGACAGGGCTGTACGAGCAGTACTTC. The chain carries TRBV6-1 and TRBJ2-7; 9 bases line up with TRBD1. Looked up from germline, CDR1 is MNHNS and CDR2 is SASEGT. V was pared by 6 bases and J by 4 bases, with 7 bases of the junction left unmatched. This CDR3 has 14 residues.

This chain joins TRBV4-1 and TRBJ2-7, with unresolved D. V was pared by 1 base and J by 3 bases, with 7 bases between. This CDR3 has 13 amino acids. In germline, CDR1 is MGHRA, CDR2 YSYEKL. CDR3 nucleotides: TGCGCCAGCAGCCAAGTTCCGAGCTACGAGCAGTACTTC. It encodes CASSQVPSYEQYF.

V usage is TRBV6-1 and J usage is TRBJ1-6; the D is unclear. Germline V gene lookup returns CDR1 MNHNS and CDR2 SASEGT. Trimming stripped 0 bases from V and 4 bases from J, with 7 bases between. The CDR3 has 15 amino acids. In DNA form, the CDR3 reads TGTGCCAGCAGTGAAGCGCGGCTGTATAATTCACCCCTCCACTTT. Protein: CASSEARLYNSPLHF.